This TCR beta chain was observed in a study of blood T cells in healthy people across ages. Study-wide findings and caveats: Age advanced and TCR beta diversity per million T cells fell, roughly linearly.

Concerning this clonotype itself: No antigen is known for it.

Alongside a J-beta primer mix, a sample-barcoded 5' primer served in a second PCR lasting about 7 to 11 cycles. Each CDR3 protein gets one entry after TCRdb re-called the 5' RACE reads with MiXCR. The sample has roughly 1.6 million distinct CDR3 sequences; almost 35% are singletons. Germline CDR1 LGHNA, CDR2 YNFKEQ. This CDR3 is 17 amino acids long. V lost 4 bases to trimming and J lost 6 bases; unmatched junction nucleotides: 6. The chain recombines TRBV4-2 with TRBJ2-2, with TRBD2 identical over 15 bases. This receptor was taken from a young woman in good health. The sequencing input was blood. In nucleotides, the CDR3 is TGTGCCAGCAGCCGGACTAGCGGGGGGGGGTTGGCCGGGGAGCTGTTTTTT. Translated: CASSRTSGGGLAGELFF.